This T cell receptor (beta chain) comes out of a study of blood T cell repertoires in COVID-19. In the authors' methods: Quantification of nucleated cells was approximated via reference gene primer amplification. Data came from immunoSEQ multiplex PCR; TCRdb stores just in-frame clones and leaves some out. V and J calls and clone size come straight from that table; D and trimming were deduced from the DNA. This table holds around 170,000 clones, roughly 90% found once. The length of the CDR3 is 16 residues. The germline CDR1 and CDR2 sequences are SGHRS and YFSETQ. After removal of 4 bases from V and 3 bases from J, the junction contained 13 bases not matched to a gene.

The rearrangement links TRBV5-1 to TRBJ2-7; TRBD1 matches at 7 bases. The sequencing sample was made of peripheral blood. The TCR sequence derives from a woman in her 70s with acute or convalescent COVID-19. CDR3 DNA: TGCGCCAGCAGCCTGACAGGGTTCGGGGCTCTCTACGAGCAGTACTTC. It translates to CASSLTGFGALYEQYF.